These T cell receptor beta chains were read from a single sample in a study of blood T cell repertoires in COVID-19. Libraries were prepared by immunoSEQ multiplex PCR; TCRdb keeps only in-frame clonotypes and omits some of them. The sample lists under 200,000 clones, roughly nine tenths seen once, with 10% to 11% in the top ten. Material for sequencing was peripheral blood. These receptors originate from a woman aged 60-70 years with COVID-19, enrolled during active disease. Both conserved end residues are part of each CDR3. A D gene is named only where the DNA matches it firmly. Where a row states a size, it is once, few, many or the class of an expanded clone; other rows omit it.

DNA: TGTGCCAGCAGCCCCGGTAACGCGGCACCCCTCTACTTT
CDR3: CASSPGNAAPLYF
J: TRBJ1-6
size: NA
V: TRBV6-2/TRBV6-3
length: 13
D: NA

DNA: TGTGCCAGCAGCTTAACACCACAAAGCACAGATACGCAGTATTTT
CDR3: CASSLTPQSTDTQYF
J: TRBJ2-3
size: NA
V: TRBV7-3
length: 15
D: NA

DNA: TGCAGTGCCGGACAGACAACGCAGTATTTT
CDR3: CSAGQTTQYF
J: TRBJ2-3
size: NA
V: TRBV20-1
length: 10
D: NA

DNA: TGCAGTGCGGAGGGGGGGAATGAGCAGTTCTTC
CDR3: CSAEGGNEQFF
J: TRBJ2-1
size: NA
V: TRBV20-1
length: 11
D: NA

DNA: TGTGCCAGTAGTATTTCAAGGGGCGAGCAGTACTTC
CDR3: CASSISRGEQYF
J: TRBJ2-7
size: once
V: TRBV19
length: 12
D: NA

DNA: TGTGCCAGCAGCTTAGCCGACAGTCCTTTGGAAAAACTGTTTTTT
CDR3: CASSLADSPLEKLFF
J: TRBJ1-4
size: NA
V: TRBV7-9
length: 15
D: NA

DNA: TGTGCCAGCAGTACAATTCCCCCCTACGAGCAGTACTTC
CDR3: CASSTIPPYEQYF
J: TRBJ2-7
size: NA
V: TRBV27
length: 13
D: NA

DNA: TGTGCCTGGAGTCTCAGACACTACGAGCAGTACTTC
CDR3: CAWSLRHYEQYF
J: TRBJ2-7
size: NA
V: TRBV30
length: 12
D: NA

DNA: TGTGCCAGCAGTAACAGGGGCACCGGGGAGCTGTTTTTT
CDR3: CASSNRGTGELFF
J: TRBJ2-2
size: NA
V: TRBV2
length: 13
D: TRBD1

DNA: TGCGCCAGCAGCCGGGGGACTACCACGTCCTACGAGCAGTACTTC
CDR3: CASSRGTTTSYEQYF
J: TRBJ2-7
size: NA
V: TRBV4-3
length: 15
D: TRBD2

DNA: TGTGCCAGCAGTTACCCGCAGGGTGGCGAGCAGTACTTC
CDR3: CASSYPQGGEQYF
J: TRBJ2-7
size: NA
V: TRBV6-5
length: 13
D: NA

DNA: TGTGCCAGCAGCTTTGGCAGGAGCGGGAGGTCGGAGACCCAGTACTTC
CDR3: CASSFGRSGRSETQYF
J: TRBJ2-5
size: NA
V: TRBV5-4
length: 16
D: TRBD2

DNA: TGTGCCAGCAGCTCCTGGACAGGGCGAAACACTGAAGCTTTCTTT
CDR3: CASSSWTGRNTEAFF
J: TRBJ1-1
size: NA
V: TRBV7-9
length: 15
D: TRBD1

DNA: TGTGCCAGCAGCCTCCGGGGGGGAAGTAATGAAAAACTGTTTTTT
CDR3: CASSLRGGSNEKLFF
J: TRBJ1-4
size: NA
V: TRBV5-4
length: 15
D: NA

DNA: TGTGCCAGCAGTTACGGGCCTGACCTTTTGAGCAAACTGTTTTTT
CDR3: CASSYGPDLLSKLFF
J: TRBJ1-4
size: NA
V: TRBV6-5
length: 15
D: NA

DNA: TGTGCCAGCAGCCGCCGAGAGATGTACCAAGAGACCCAGTACTTC
CDR3: CASSRREMYQETQYF
J: TRBJ2-5
size: NA
V: TRBV7-9
length: 15
D: NA

DNA: TGTGCCAGCAGCCCGAGCGGGAGTACAGATACGCAGTATTTT
CDR3: CASSPSGSTDTQYF
J: TRBJ2-3
size: NA
V: TRBV9
length: 14
D: TRBD2

DNA: TGTGCTAGTGGTGCGGGAGCCGTACAGGGCACTGAAGCTTTCTTT
CDR3: CASGAGAVQGTEAFF
J: TRBJ1-1
size: NA
V: TRBV12-5
length: 15
D: NA

DNA: TGTGCCAGCAGTTTATATGGGCCGGGGAGCTTCTATGGCTACACCTTC
CDR3: CASSLYGPGSFYGYTF
J: TRBJ1-2
size: few
V: TRBV27
length: 16
D: NA

DNA: TGTGCCACCAGCAATGCACTAGCGAGCGGTGAGCAGTTCTTC
CDR3: CATSNALASGEQFF
J: TRBJ2-1
size: NA
V: TRBV15
length: 14
D: TRBD2

DNA: TGTGCCAGCAGCCCACAGGGGGGATATGGCTACACCTTC
CDR3: CASSPQGGYGYTF
J: TRBJ1-2
size: NA
V: TRBV28
length: 13
D: TRBD1

DNA: TGTGCCAGCAGTGGCCCTTTCCCCCAGGGAGGCTACACCTTC
CDR3: CASSGPFPQGGYTF
J: TRBJ1-2
size: few
V: TRBV25-1
length: 14
D: NA

DNA: TGTGCCAGTATCCGAGGCGGAGGGAATCAGCCCCAGCATTTT
CDR3: CASIRGGGNQPQHF
J: TRBJ1-5
size: NA
V: TRBV19
length: 14
D: NA

DNA: TGTGCCAGCCGCGAGGTAGGGGCCAACGTCCTGACTTTC
CDR3: CASREVGANVLTF
J: TRBJ2-6
size: NA
V: TRBV7-9
length: 13
D: NA

DNA: TGTGCCAGCAGCTTAAGCAGGGAACGTACAGGCTACGAGCAGTACTTC
CDR3: CASSLSRERTGYEQYF
J: TRBJ2-7
size: NA
V: TRBV11-1
length: 16
D: NA

DNA: TGTGCCAGCAGCGTAGAAGACGAGCGAACCTACGAGCAGTACTTC
CDR3: CASSVEDERTYEQYF
J: TRBJ2-7
size: NA
V: TRBV9
length: 15
D: NA

DNA: TGCAGTGCTAGGCAGGGAAGGCCCCTCCACTTT
CDR3: CSARQGRPLHF
J: TRBJ1-6
size: NA
V: TRBV20-1
length: 11
D: NA

DNA: TGTGCCAGCAGTGAAACAGGACTAGCGGGAGCCTACGAGCAGTACTTC
CDR3: CASSETGLAGAYEQYF
J: TRBJ2-7
size: few
V: TRBV6-1
length: 16
D: TRBD2

DNA: TGTGCCAGCAGTGGTGGGACAGGGGCTTATGGCTACACCTTC
CDR3: CASSGGTGAYGYTF
J: TRBJ1-2
size: NA
V: TRBV25-1
length: 14
D: TRBD1

DNA: TGTGCCAGCAGCCAAGGGACACTCCTGTCACCCCTCCACTTT
CDR3: CASSQGTLLSPLHF
J: TRBJ1-6
size: NA
V: TRBV3-1/TRBV3-2
length: 14
D: NA

DNA: TGTGCCAGTAGTCCCAGAGGCCCCGGGGCCAACGTCCTGACTTTC
CDR3: CASSPRGPGANVLTF
J: TRBJ2-6
size: NA
V: TRBV19
length: 15
D: NA

DNA: TGTGCCAGCACCGTCGGACTAGCGGCCCAAGAGACCCAGTACTTC
CDR3: CASTVGLAAQETQYF
J: TRBJ2-5
size: NA
V: TRBV6-5
length: 15
D: TRBD2

DNA: TGTGCCAGCAGCCCGATAGGACTGGATACGCAGTATTTT
CDR3: CASSPIGLDTQYF
J: TRBJ2-3
size: once
V: TRBV5-4
length: 13
D: NA

DNA: TGTGCCGCCCAGCGGGGGAGGACGCAGTATTTT
CDR3: CAAQRGRTQYF
J: TRBJ2-3
size: NA
V: TRBV30
length: 11
D: TRBD2

DNA: TGTGCCAGCAGCAGGACTAGTAACTCCTACGAGCAGTACTTC
CDR3: CASSRTSNSYEQYF
J: TRBJ2-7
size: NA
V: TRBV6-5
length: 14
D: TRBD2

DNA: TGTGCCAGCAATATTCAGGCGGGGGCATACGAGCAGTACTTC
CDR3: CASNIQAGAYEQYF
J: TRBJ2-7
size: once
V: TRBV28
length: 14
D: NA